The clone carrying this T cell receptor beta chain was detected only a few times. Its antigen is as yet unknown. Use of 60 Vbeta and 13 Jbeta primers characterized the PCR. Sequencing was performed with immunoSEQ multiplex PCR; in TCRdb, only in-frame clones are kept and a portion is missing. This table holds 63,000 or so clones, around 75% found once. This CDR3 is built from 13 residues. Germline loops: CDR1 GTSNPN, CDR2 SVGIG (reference sequence). J gave up 7 bases and V 4 bases, and 7 bases lay outside the gene matches. The data derive from a study of cytomegalovirus exposure and HLA in healthy donors. General study findings and limits: Sequencing likely produced, as an artifact, a cluster of highly shared sequence variants. The investigators catalogued 150 or so TCR beta chains as cytomegalovirus-associated. Productive rates of about 87% or about 30% were seen for most TCR beta V segments in an earlier analysis. In a later analysis, HLA-associated beta chains showed higher expansion and lower generation probabilities than comparable chains.

This TCR derives from a woman under 40 in good health and CMV-seropositive. Material: PBMCs. The V and J genes are TRBV30 and TRBJ2-7; 10 bases line up with TRBD2. The CDR3 loop is CAWIAGGLGEQYF. The CDR3 DNA reads TGTGCCTGGATAGCGGGAGGCCTGGGGGAGCAGTACTTC.